Presented here are 15 T cell receptor beta chains from one specimen sequenced in a study of identical twins. MiXCR was run by TCRdb on the 5' RACE reads, yielding one entry per CDR3 protein. This table has 350,000 to 600,000 distinct CDR3 sequences, around 14% appearing once. The sample was also linked to a second study, of yellow fever vaccine responses in identical twins.

The sequenced sample consisted of CD4+ T cells sorted from blood. The receptors come from a woman younger than 35 in good health.

This chain uses TRBV5-1 with TRBJ1-6; possibly TRBD1 for D (5 bases). Between the trimmed V and J ends, which lost 3 bases and 7 bases, there was a span of 17 bases. The CDR3 covers 16 residues. Per germline, CDR1 SGHRS and CDR2 YFSETQ. The CDR3 loop is CASSWGRLAENSPLHF. The CDR3, as DNA: TGCGCCAGCAGCTGGGGCCGGCTAGCGGAAAATTCACCCCTCCACTTT.

The chain couples TRBV7-2 to TRBJ1-1; no reliable D call. The germline gives CDR1 SGHTA, CDR2 FQGNSA. The CDR3 totals 13 residues. Deletions cut 5 bases from V and 0 bases from J, with 7 bases between. CDR3 coding DNA: TGTGCCAGCAGCCTCATAATGAACACTGAAGCTTTCTTT. Its protein product is CASSLIMNTEAFF.

This chain connects TRBV3-1 to TRBJ2-5; D may be TRBD1 or TRBD2 (5 bases each). The CDR3 consists of 14 residues. V was clipped by 6 bases and J by 9 bases, with 20 bases between them. Germline-derived CDR1 and CDR2 are LGHDT and YNNKEL (reference sequence). As DNA, the CDR3 is TGTGCCAGCAGACCCCGGGACCCGCGCCTGCCCCAGTACTTC. Its protein product is CASRPRDPRLPQYF.

J is TRBJ2-1 and V is TRBV18; D perhaps matches TRBD1 (6 bases). Between the trimmed V and J ends, which lost 6 bases and 4 bases, there was a span of 16 bases. CDR1 and CDR2 from the germline V gene are KGHSH and LQKENI. The CDR3 spans 15 residues. For the CDR3, the DNA is TGTGCCAGCTCTCGTCCAGGGGCAGCGTACAATGAGCAGTTCTTC. Translation gives CASSRPGAAYNEQFF.

The gene calls are TRBV3-1 and TRBJ2-1, with 9 bases that match TRBD2. Germline values: CDR1 LGHDT, CDR2 YNNKEL (reference sequence). CDR3 length: 13 residues. V shed 4 bases and J 6 bases; nucleotides not matched to a gene: 1. CDR3 region: CASSPGLANEQFF. The CDR3 coding sequence is TGTGCCAGCAGCCCGGGACTAGCCAATGAGCAGTTCTTC.

This clonotype was recorded a few times. The chain is built from TRBV12-3 or TRBV12-4 and TRBJ2-5, with 15 bases matching TRBD2. The ends lost 6 bases at V and 5 bases at J; junction bases unmatched: 4. This CDR3 has 15 amino acids. The CDR3 region is CASSRTSGGAETQYF. DNA for the CDR3: TGTGCCAGCAGCAGGACTAGCGGGGGGGCGGAGACCCAGTACTTC.

The chain uses TRBV28 and TRBJ2-2; 7 bases map to TRBD1. The CDR3 contains 13 residues. Unmatched junction bases numbered 6, after V lost 8 bases and J lost 6 bases. Germline lookup yields CDR1 MDHEN and CDR2 SYDVKM. CDR3 loop: CASAQGGPGELFF. Written as DNA, the CDR3 is TGTGCCAGCGCCCAAGGGGGCCCCGGGGAGCTGTTTTTT.

This clonotype was seen only a few times. The chain employs TRBV4-3 and TRBJ2-2; TRBD2 is a possible D gene (5 bases). CDR3 length equals 14 residues. CDR1 and CDR2 from the germline V gene are LGHNA and YSLEER. Deletions cut 6 bases from V and 0 bases from J, with 8 bases between. CDR3 protein: CASRLAPNTGELFF. CDR3 DNA: TGCGCCAGCAGATTAGCGCCGAACACCGGGGAGCTGTTTTTT.

The chain has TRBV20-1 and TRBJ2-1, with no clear D. The ends were cut back, 0 bases at V and 2 bases at J, with 5 bases in the middle. Germline V CDR1 and CDR2: DFQATT, SNEGSKA (reference sequence). The CDR3 covers 13 residues. The CDR3 reads CSARDPPYNEQFF. The CDR3 bases are TGCAGTGCTAGAGATCCCCCCTACAATGAGCAGTTCTTC.

V is TRBV10-3 and J is TRBJ2-3; tentatively, D is TRBD1 or TRBD2 (5 bases each). V was shortened by 6 bases and J by 0 bases, with 10 bases between the two germline ends. This CDR3 contains 14 residues. The germline V gene has CDR1 ENHRY and CDR2 SYGVKD. The CDR3 region is CAISPGASTDTQYF. CDR3 coding DNA: TGTGCCATCAGCCCCGGGGCTAGCACAGATACGCAGTATTTT.

This clonotype was observed a few times. The V gene is TRBV10-3, the J gene TRBJ2-2; 8 nucleotides agree with TRBD1. Looked up from germline, CDR1 is ENHRY and CDR2 is SYGVKD. V lost 6 bases to trimming and J lost 1 base; unmatched junction nucleotides: 1. There are 14 residues in the CDR3. The CDR3, as DNA: TGTGCCATCAGGGGACAGGTGAACACCGGGGAGCTGTTTTTT. As protein: CAIRGQVNTGELFF.

The chain has TRBV15 and TRBJ1-2, with D maybe TRBD1 (6 bases). Germline assignment: CDR1 LNHNV and CDR2 YYDKDF (reference sequence). V lost 4 bases and J lost 2, with 14 bases in between. The CDR3 contains 15 residues. The CDR3 DNA is TGTGCCACCAGCACGAGACAGGAAGGAAACTATGGCTACACCTTC. Translated, it gives CATSTRQEGNYGYTF.

This clonotype was recorded a few times. The chain combines TRBV6-1 with TRBJ2-3, with D possibly being TRBD2 (6 bases). This CDR3 has 14 residues. Trimming took 8 bases from V and 2 from J, leaving 14 bases between them. Looked up from germline, CDR1 is MNHNS and CDR2 is SASEGT. The CDR3 region is CASGTGPNTDTQYF. Here the CDR3 DNA reads TGTGCCAGCGGGACTGGTCCTAACACAGATACGCAGTATTTT.

A few counts support this clonotype. The chain carries TRBV7-9 and TRBJ1-2; no clear D. Germline V gives CDR1 SEHNR, CDR2 FQNEAQ (reference sequence). Trimming removed 5 bases from V and 5 bases from J, with 15 bases in between. The CDR3 loop spans 14 amino acids. The CDR3 sequence: CASSPTGVIYGYTF. As DNA, the CDR3 is TGTGCCAGCAGCCCAACCGGCGTGATTTATGGCTACACCTTC.

The genes are TRBV2 and TRBJ2-4; possible D gene TRBD1, 5 bases. This CDR3 contains 15 residues. Germline V gene data show CDR1 as SNHLY and CDR2 as FYNNEI. The V end lost 6 bases, the J end lost 0 bases, and 12 bases lay between the germline ends. CDR3 sequence (DNA): TGTGCCAGCAGCGCGGACAATTTAGCCAAAAACATTCAGTACTTC. Its translation is CASSADNLAKNIQYF.